This note documents a single T cell receptor (beta chain) sequence. Being one base from a much bigger clone, this may be a read error. This likely comes from a read error, as the CDR3 has no conserved phenylalanine or tryptophan at its end. The data derive from a study of molecular identifiers for immune sequencing clone quantification. Looked up from germline, CDR1 is SEHNR and CDR2 is FQNEAQ (reference sequence). V was pared by 1 base and J by 3 bases, with 6 bases of the junction left unmatched. The CDR3 is 16 residues long. TCRdb re-derived calls from the PCR reads in MiXCR, one entry per CDR3 protein. The sample yields over 600,000 distinct CDR3 sequences, just under 20% seen once.

The sample taken for sequencing was naive CD8+ T cells from blood, with Jurkat cell RNA spiked in. Subset specified: FACS-sorted CD8+CD4-CCR7+CD45RA+ naive T cells. The TCR was taken from a human donor in good health. Some libraries in this study had Jurkat cell RNA spiked in. The chain carries TRBV7-9 and TRBJ1-1; TRBD1 aligns across 9 bases. CDR3 loop: CASSLGTGVRDTEAFY. As DNA, the CDR3 is TGTGCCAGCAGCTTAGGGACAGGGGTCCGGGACACTGAAGCTTTCTAT.